The 18 T cell receptor beta chains below come from one sample, sequenced in a study of blood T cell repertoires in COVID-19. The repertoire was sequenced with immunoSEQ multiplex PCR; TCRdb's copy has only in-frame clones and lacks some. The sample yields about 440,000 clones, around 89% seen once. The sequencing sample was made of peripheral blood. The receptors here all came from a woman aged 30 to 39 with acute or convalescent COVID-19.

The V call is TRBV7-2, the J call TRBJ1-1; TRBD1 might be the D (5 bases). V was trimmed by 4 bases and J by 0 bases, leaving 15 bases between them. This CDR3 region has 16 residues. Germline values: CDR1 SGHTA, CDR2 FQGNSA. The CDR3 reads CASSSKLRTLNTEAFF. The CDR3 DNA reads TGTGCCAGCAGCTCCAAACTAAGGACACTGAACACTGAAGCTTTCTTT.

This chain links TRBV7-2 with TRBJ1-6; possible D gene TRBD1, 5 bases. CDR3 length: 16 residues. Trimming took off 3 bases at V and 2 bases at J, with 11 bases between the two ends. Germline CDR1 and CDR2: SGHTA and FQGNSA. The CDR3 reads CASSFSSGPYNSPLHF. The CDR3 DNA reads TGTGCCAGCAGCTTTTCCTCAGGGCCCTATAATTCACCCCTCCACTTT. Based on the CDR3 plus reference TRBV7-2 and TRBJ1-6, the full variable domain is GAGVSQSPSNKVTEKGKDVELRCDPISGHTALYWYRQSLGQGLEFLIYFQGNSAPDKSGLPSDRFSAERTGGSVSTLTIQRTQQEDSAVYLCASSFSSGPYNSPLHFGNGTRLTVT.

The CDR3 here is CASSLTGTLQYF. CDR3 sequence (DNA): TGTGCCAGCAGCTTGACCGGGACTCTGCAGTATTTT. The chain employs TRBV7-2 and TRBJ2-3; D might be TRBD2 (6 bases). Germline V gene lookup returns CDR1 SGHTA and CDR2 FQGNSA. Trimming stripped 3 bases from V and 11 bases from J, with 12 bases between. This CDR3 has 12 amino acids.

The CDR3 bases are TGTGCCTGGGCCCCAGGGGTTTTAAACATTCAGTACTTC. As protein: CAWAPGVLNIQYF. The chain carries TRBV30 and TRBJ2-4; a weak D match, TRBD1 (6 bases). The germline V gene encodes CDR1 GTSNPN and CDR2 SVGIG (reference sequence). V lost 5 bases and J lost 6, with 14 bases in between. This CDR3 is built from 13 residues.

This clone was seen only once. V usage is TRBV9 and J usage is TRBJ2-5; the match to TRBD2 covers 12 bases. This CDR3 contains 18 residues. CDR1 and CDR2 (germline): SGDLS, YYNGEE. With 0 bases clipped from V and 0 bases from J, the junction kept 6 bases outside the gene matches. CDR3 residues: CASSVGELAGGDQETQYF. DNA for the CDR3: TGTGCCAGCAGCGTAGGGGAGCTAGCGGGGGGGGACCAAGAGACCCAGTACTTC.

This chain connects TRBV6-1 to TRBJ1-1, with D maybe TRBD1 (5 bases). The germline CDR1 and CDR2 sequences are MNHNS and SASEGT. Deletions cut 2 bases from V and 1 base from J, with 11 bases between. The CDR3 is 15 residues long. CDR3 bases: TGTGCCAGCAGTGAATCGTGGCAGGGGAACACTGAAGCTTTCTTT. Its translation: CASSESWQGNTEAFF.

The chain combines TRBV5-1 with TRBJ2-7, with TRBD1 matching 10 bases. Germline loops: CDR1 SGHRS, CDR2 YFSETQ. The CDR3 runs 13 residues. V was clipped by 4 bases and J by 6 bases; unmatched bases: 4. CDR3 region: CASSRGQGGEQYF. Written as DNA, the CDR3 is TGCGCCAGCAGCCGTGGACAGGGGGGCGAGCAGTACTTC.

The chain couples TRBV5-1 to TRBJ1-3; 8 bases are shared with TRBD1. After removal of 4 bases from V and 4 bases from J, the junction contained 7 bases not matched to a gene. The CDR3 is 15 residues long. CDR1 SGHRS and CDR2 YFSETQ come from the germline V gene. DNA for the CDR3: TGCGCCAGCAGCCCCCAGGGGGCGAGAGGAAACACCATATATTTT. It yields the protein CASSPQGARGNTIYF.

V and J are TRBV19 and TRBJ1-1; D is ambiguous. CDR1 LNHDA and CDR2 SQIVND come from the germline V gene (reference sequence). The CDR3 has 14 amino acids. V shed 3 bases and J shed 2 bases, with 10 bases lying between them. This CDR3 is CASSMITANTEAFF. The DNA of the CDR3 is TGTGCCAGTAGTATGATAACAGCTAACACTGAAGCTTTCTTT.

V is TRBV9 and J is TRBJ2-1, with TRBD2 matching over 9 bases. This CDR3 has 14 residues. Germline CDR1 SGDLS, CDR2 YYNGEE. J lost 5 bases, V lost 3 bases, and 3 bases had no gene match. As DNA, the CDR3 is TGTGCCAGCAGCGAAGCGGGGGGACACAATGAGCAGTTCTTC. Translated: CASSEAGGHNEQFF.

This chain connects TRBV5-6 to TRBJ1-2; TRBD1 agrees at 9 bases. The CDR3 is 14 amino acids. Trimming removed 4 bases from V and 7 bases from J; junction bases left unmatched: 8. Germline lookup yields CDR1 SGHDT and CDR2 YYEEEE. CDR3 sequence reads: CASSPQGAYRGYTF. For the CDR3, the DNA is TGTGCCAGCAGCCCACAGGGGGCGTACCGTGGCTACACCTTC.

The chain has TRBV19 and TRBJ2-1; 10 nucleotides align to TRBD1. V lost 6 bases and J lost 6; bases outside the gene matches: 14. The germline V gene encodes CDR1 LNHDA and CDR2 SQIVND (reference sequence). The CDR3 runs 17 residues. The CDR3 region has the DNA TGTGCCAGTAGCGCCTTCCTAGGACAGGGGGTCACCAATGAGCAGTTCTTC. Its translation: CASSAFLGQGVTNEQFF.

The chain couples TRBV13 to TRBJ2-7; TRBD1 might be the D (5 bases). The V and J ends lost 2 bases and 2 bases respectively, with 10 bases between them. Germline values: CDR1 PRHDT, CDR2 FYEKMQ (reference sequence). This CDR3 is 14 amino acids long. The CDR3 DNA follows: TGTGCCAGCAGCTTACCAGGGATAGCCTACGAGCAGTACTTC. This codes for CASSLPGIAYEQYF.

The chain joins TRBV6-5 to TRBJ2-3; 10 positions match TRBD1. Per the germline V gene, CDR1 is MNHEY and CDR2 is SVGAGI. The CDR3 is 15 residues long. After removal of 6 bases from V and 2 bases from J, the junction contained 5 bases not matched to a gene. CDR3 amino acids: CASRPDRGPTDTQYF. The CDR3 nucleotides read TGTGCCAGCAGACCCGACAGGGGGCCCACAGATACGCAGTATTTT.

This chain links TRBV6-5 with TRBJ2-6; 7 bases map to TRBD1. CDR1 and CDR2 from the germline V gene are MNHEY and SVGAGI. The CDR3 spans 14 residues. V dropped 8 bases and J dropped 0; count of bases not matched to a gene: 1. The CDR3, as DNA: TGTGCCAGCGGGACAGCCTCTGGGGCCAACGTCCTGACTTTC. Amino acid sequence: CASGTASGANVLTF.

The V and J genes are TRBV13 and TRBJ2-3, with D possibly matching TRBD2 (6 bases). Germline assignment: CDR1 PRHDT and CDR2 FYEKMQ (reference sequence). This CDR3 has 14 amino acids. Trimming removed 6 bases at V and 0 bases at J, with 10 bases between. CDR3 region: CASSWDSSTDTQYF. The DNA of the CDR3 is TGTGCCAGCAGTTGGGACTCCAGCACAGATACGCAGTATTTT.

CDR3 sequence: CASILQGSTEAFF. CDR3 in DNA: TGTGCCAGTATTCTACAGGGAAGCACTGAAGCTTTCTTT. The chain joins TRBV19 to TRBJ1-1, with a tentative D call TRBD1 (6 bases). The CDR3 is 13 amino acids. Trimming took off 7 bases at V and 4 bases at J, with 13 bases between the two ends. CDR1 and CDR2 (germline): LNHDA, SQIVND (reference sequence).

V and J are TRBV18 and TRBJ2-7; D is uncertain. This CDR3 has 14 residues. CDR1 is KGHSH, CDR2 LQKENI, per germline. Trimming shortened V by 0 bases and J by 2 bases, and 8 bases separated the two germline ends. The CDR3 DNA sequence: TGTGCCAGCTCACCACCGCAGAGCGCCTACGAGCAGTACTTC. Protein sequence: CASSPPQSAYEQYF.